The entry below gives a single TCR beta chain sequence along with its context. Its antigen remains unknown. This entry comes from a study of beta chain features in type 1 diabetes. Study-wide results and caveats: Short templates might get an advantage during PCR, and this would be equal in patients and controls. Among patients, naive, central memory and Treg TCRB repertoires appeared more similar than among healthy donors. In every one of the four CD4+ subsets, TCRB CDR3s were moderately but significantly shorter in Type 1 diabetes patients.

What was sequenced were expressed TCRB transcripts, since all of the isolated RNA had been reverse transcribed. The assay was immunoSEQ multiplex PCR, and TCRdb's table has in-frame clones only and misses some. The sample consists of 970,000 or so clones, roughly 15% of them appearing once. The sequence derives from a woman between 18 and 29 years old in good health. Sequencing was done on a sample of naive CD4+ T cells from blood.

CDR3 in DNA: TGTGCCAGCAGCCCAGACGATGGCTACACCTTC. It is translated as CASSPDDGYTF. The chain has TRBV7-9 and TRBJ1-2; D remains unclear. V lost 5 bases and J lost 6, with 7 bases in between. The CDR3 totals 11 residues. CDR1 and CDR2 from the germline V gene are SEHNR and FQNEAQ (reference sequence).